These 10 T cell receptor beta chains were all obtained from the same sample, sequenced in a study of blood T cell repertoires in COVID-19 (dated by TCRdb to the early 2020s). The method behind the library was the immunoSEQ multiplex PCR assay. In its TCRdb copy, this immuneACCESS table keeps in-frame sequences only and misses some clones. Where compared with another copy, unresolved V genes explain less than half of these, and the others have no known cause. The sample data list over 55,000 clones, and 87% of these were observed just once. 6.5% to 8.5% of the sample is held by the ten biggest clonotypes. Sequencing used peripheral blood. These receptors were collected from a man aged 45-65 years with active COVID-19.

The chain recombines TRBV4-1 with TRBJ2-1, with TRBD1 identical over 8 bases. With 2 bases clipped from V and 5 bases from J, the junction kept 11 bases outside the gene matches. Looked up from germline, CDR1 is MGHRA and CDR2 is YSYEKL. This CDR3 is 17 amino acids long. CDR3 DNA sequence: TGCGCCAGCAGCCAAATAGGTGACAGGGGTATTAACAATGAGCAGTTCTTC. Translating gives CASSQIGDRGINNEQFF.

The V gene is TRBV6-2 or TRBV6-3, the J gene TRBJ1-2; 9 bases line up with TRBD1. Germline V gene data show CDR1 as MNHEY and CDR2 as SVGEGT. The V and J ends lost 5 bases and 3 bases, in that order; junction bases with no gene match: 4. The length of the CDR3 is 14 residues. CDR3 amino acids: CASSRDREDYGYTF. The CDR3 DNA reads TGTGCCAGCAGTCGGGACAGGGAGGACTATGGCTACACCTTC.

The V gene is TRBV27, the J gene TRBJ2-7; 7 nucleotides line up with TRBD1. Per the germline V gene, CDR1 is MNHEY and CDR2 is SMNVEV (reference sequence). This CDR3 spans 16 amino acids. Trimming cost V 5 bases and J 0 bases; bases outside gene matches: 10. CDR3 residues: CASSPLRQGLSYEQYF. As DNA, the CDR3 is TGTGCCAGCAGTCCGCTTCGACAGGGCCTCTCCTACGAGCAGTACTTC.

This clone appeared once. The chain is built from TRBV19 and TRBJ2-7, with TRBD1 identical over 9 bases. V lost 5 bases, J lost 2 bases, and 4 bases stayed unmatched. Germline V CDR1 and CDR2: LNHDA, SQIVND (reference sequence). The CDR3 contains 14 residues. Here the CDR3 DNA reads TGTGCCAGTAGTGGGACAGGGACCCCCTACGAGCAGTACTTC. It is translated as CASSGTGTPYEQYF.

The CDR3: CASSTRDRGETQYF. CDR3 coding DNA: TGTGCCAGCAGTACCCGGGACAGGGGTGAGACCCAGTACTTC. The genes are TRBV27 and TRBJ2-5, with TRBD1 matching 10 bases. V lost 5 bases to trimming and J lost 5 bases; unmatched junction nucleotides: 5. The CDR3 contains 14 residues. The germline gives CDR1 MNHEY, CDR2 SMNVEV (reference sequence).

The V gene is TRBV7-2, the J gene TRBJ1-4, with D perhaps TRBD1 (6 bases). CDR1 is SGHTA and CDR2 is FQGNSA in the germline V gene. With 2 bases removed from V and 4 bases from J, the gap between germline ends came to 11 bases. CDR3 length: 15 amino acids. CDR3 nucleotide sequence: TGTGCCAGCAGCTTAACGGGACAATTTAATGAAAAACTGTTTTTT. Amino acid sequence: CASSLTGQFNEKLFF.

The V gene is TRBV23-1, the J gene TRBJ1-1; 10 nucleotides align to TRBD1. TRBV23-1 is filed as an ORF, its function uncertain. CDR3 length equals 17 residues. V trimming: 2 bases; J trimming: 3 bases; junction bases outside the gene matches: 9. The CDR3 reads CASSQPFKDRGDTEAFF. CDR3 sequence (DNA): TGCGCCAGCAGTCAACCATTTAAGGACAGGGGGGACACTGAAGCTTTCTTT.

This chain joins TRBV11-2 and TRBJ1-2, with 9 bases fitting TRBD1. The CDR3 is 15 residues long. Trimming cost V 0 bases and J 2 bases; bases outside gene matches: 1. Per the germline V gene, CDR1 is SGHAT and CDR2 is FQNNGV. The CDR3 loop is CASSLDGTGNYGYTF. The CDR3 DNA is TGTGCCAGCAGCTTAGATGGGACAGGGAACTATGGCTACACCTTC.

This chain's CDR3 is CAWAPGQLVYEQYF. The DNA for the CDR3 is TGTGCCTGGGCCCCGGGACAACTAGTCTACGAGCAGTACTTC. The rearrangement links TRBV30 to TRBJ2-7; perhaps TRBD1 as D (6 bases). Trimming cost V 5 bases and J 3 bases, with 17 bases left between them. This CDR3 comprises 14 residues. Germline loops: CDR1 GTSNPN, CDR2 SVGIG (reference sequence). Using reference TRBV30 and TRBJ2-7 for the parts outside the CDR3, the full variable domain is SQTIHQWPATLVQPVGSPLSLECTVEGTSNPNLYWYRQAAGRGLQLLFYSVGIGQISSEVPQNLSASRPQDRQFILSSKKLLLSDSGFYLCAWAPGQLVYEQYFGPGTRLTVT.

The gene calls are TRBV19 and TRBJ1-3; D uncertain. The CDR3 is 15 amino acids. Germline-derived CDR1 and CDR2 are LNHDA and SQIVND (reference sequence). Trimming cost V 1 base and J 0 bases, with 7 bases left between them. This CDR3 reads CASSIAGSSGNTIYF. The CDR3 region has the DNA TGTGCCAGTAGTATAGCTGGCAGCTCTGGAAACACCATATATTTT.